These 23 T cell receptor beta chains were all obtained from the same sample, sequenced in a study of vaccination and CD4 T cells after COVID-19. The Oncomine TCR Beta short-read assay sequenced DNA from cultured CD4+ T cells. TCRdb analysed the PCR reads with MiXCR anew, one entry per CDR3 protein. This repertoire shows around 14,000 distinct CDR3 sequences, less than 35% found once; its top ten account for roughly 20%. No antigen has been assigned to these receptors. Treatment noted: roughly 10-day PBMC culture with coronavirus spike peptide pools or control peptides (ViraFEST assay). The sample here was CD4+ T cells from blood, cultured in vitro, taken before SARS-CoV-2 vaccination. The receptors come from a human donor who received a COVID-19 vaccine.

The chain joins TRBV12-2 to TRBJ2-3; the DNA was not compared with TRBD2, the D call given in the table. TRBV12-2 is annotated as a pseudogene. The CDR3 is made up of 17 amino acids. CDR3 loop: CAPRLQVPAGRKDTQYF. In DNA, the CDR3 is TGTGCACCCCGCTTACAAGTTCCAGCGGGGAGGAAAGATACGCAGTATTTT.

This sequence joins TRBV11-3 and TRBJ2-5, with TRBD1 matching over 10 bases. J gave up 5 bases and V 1 base, and 7 bases lay outside the gene matches. CDR3 size: 16 residues. CDR1 is SGHNT and CDR2 is YENEEA in the germline V gene. CDR3: CASSLVLTGGGETQYF. CDR3 bases: TGTGCCAGCAGCTTAGTTTTGACAGGGGGCGGGGAGACCCAGTACTTC.

V usage is TRBV29-1 and J usage is TRBJ1-1; D gene unclear. Between the trimmed V and J ends, which lost 3 bases and 4 bases, there was a span of 6 bases. This CDR3 contains 11 residues. CDR1 is SQVTM and CDR2 is ANQGSEA in the germline V gene. CDR3: CSVDPFTEAFF. In DNA form, the CDR3 reads TGCAGCGTTGATCCGTTCACTGAAGCTTTCTTT.

The chain employs TRBV20-1 and TRBJ2-7, with TRBD2 matching over 9 bases. This CDR3 contains 14 residues. Germline V gene lookup returns CDR1 DFQATT and CDR2 SNEGSKA (reference sequence). V gave up 2 bases and J gave up 7 bases; unmatched junction bases: 9. In nucleotides, the CDR3 is TGCAGTGCTAGATTGGCGGGGGGGCCGCGGGAGCAGTACTTC. Its protein is CSARLAGGPREQYF.

This clonotype was observed a few times. V usage is TRBV27 and J usage is TRBJ2-3; 9 positions match TRBD2. Germline V gene lookup returns CDR1 MNHEY and CDR2 SMNVEV (reference sequence). V lost 5 bases, J lost 5 bases, and 14 bases stayed unmatched. The CDR3 has 17 residues. CDR3 loop: CASSQRSMVAGVDTQYF. The CDR3 DNA reads as TGTGCCAGCAGTCAACGCTCCATGGTAGCGGGGGTAGATACGCAGTATTTT.

This sequence joins TRBV15 and TRBJ2-4; 10 bases agree with TRBD2. This CDR3 is 19 amino acids long. CDR1 is LNHNV and CDR2 is YYDKDF in the germline V gene (reference sequence). Unmatched junction bases numbered 8, after V lost 0 bases and J lost 0 bases. CDR3 sequence (DNA): TGTGCCACCAGCAGAGATCTAGCGGGGGCCGTTCTAGCCAAAAACATTCAGTACTTC. Translating it yields CATSRDLAGAVLAKNIQYF.

The V and J genes are TRBV19 and TRBJ2-6; TRBD1 aligns across 7 bases. J lost 3 bases, V lost 8 bases, and 7 bases had no gene match. In germline, CDR1 is LNHDA, CDR2 SQIVND (reference sequence). The CDR3 length is 15 residues. As DNA, the CDR3 is TGTGCCAGTTGGACAGGCAGAATTGGGGCCAACGTCCTGACTTTC. Its protein is CASWTGRIGANVLTF.

The chain is built from TRBV2 and TRBJ2-7; D uncertain. Germline lookup yields CDR1 SNHLY and CDR2 FYNNEI. Deletions cut 6 bases from V and 3 bases from J, with 9 bases between. This CDR3 is built from 12 residues. CDR3 residues: CASSGTHYEQYF. DNA of the CDR3: TGTGCCAGCAGCGGAACACACTACGAGCAGTACTTC.

This clonotype was detected a few times. One end of the junction varies from germline; a read error may be responsible. V is TRBV15 and J is TRBJ2-7, with D possibly being TRBD2 (5 bases). CDR3 length: 14 residues. Germline values: CDR1 LNHNV, CDR2 YYDKDF (reference sequence). The CDR3 DNA sequence: TGTGCCACCAGCAGAGATATGATCGACTACGGGCAGTACTTC. Translation: CATSRDMIDYGQYF.

This clonotype came up a few times. V and J are TRBV7-2 and TRBJ2-2, with D perhaps TRBD2 (6 bases). The CDR3 totals 14 residues. Germline V gene sequence: CDR1 SGHTA, CDR2 FQGNSA. The V and J ends lost 3 bases and 3 bases respectively, with 8 bases between them. The CDR3 loop is CASSLWGDTGELFF. The CDR3 bases are TGTGCCAGCAGCTTGTGGGGGGACACCGGGGAGCTGTTTTTT.

J is TRBJ1-5 and V is TRBV12-3 or TRBV12-4; the match to TRBD1 covers 7 bases. This CDR3 is built from 16 residues. The V gene end was trimmed by 3 bases and the J gene end by 6 bases; junction bases not matched to a gene: 11. The CDR3 DNA is TGTGCCAGCAGTTTCGGGGGCAGGGGGTTTCCTCAGCCCCAGCATTTT. It codes for CASSFGGRGFPQPQHF.

This clonotype was seen a handful of times. V is TRBV20-1 and J is TRBJ2-3; 10 bases line up with TRBD2. The V segment lost 0 bases and the J segment 4 bases; nucleotides outside the gene matches: 7. CDR3 length equals 16 residues. Germline CDR1 reads DFQATT; CDR2 reads SNEGSKA (reference sequence). CDR3 amino acids: CSARDLAGAGADTQYF. DNA for the CDR3: TGCAGTGCTAGAGACCTAGCGGGGGCCGGCGCAGATACGCAGTATTTT.

The chain combines TRBV18 with TRBJ2-3; 8 nucleotides match TRBD2. Germline V gives CDR1 KGHSH, CDR2 LQKENI. This CDR3 comprises 16 residues. With 1 base clipped from V and 5 bases from J, the junction kept 8 bases outside the gene matches. DNA for the CDR3: TGTGCCAGCTCACCACGCGCCAGCGGGGGTCAAGATACGCAGTATTTT. Residues: CASSPRASGGQDTQYF. The whole variable domain, remainder taken from reference TRBV18 and TRBJ2-3, is NAGVMQNPRHLVRRRGQEARLRCSPMKGHSHVYWYRQLPEEGLKFMVYLQKENIIDESGMPKERFSAEFPKEGPSILRIQQVVRGDSAAYFCASSPRASGGQDTQYFGPGTRLTVL.

The chain links TRBV2 to TRBJ2-3; 8 positions agree with TRBD2. CDR3 length: 17 residues. The germline V gene encodes CDR1 SNHLY and CDR2 FYNNEI. Trimming at V came to 4 bases and at J to 0 bases, leaving 9 bases not matched to a gene. The CDR3 reads CASSAGGGYSSTDTQYF. As DNA, the CDR3 is TGTGCCAGCAGTGCCGGGGGGGGCTACTCAAGCACAGATACGCAGTATTTT.

In the case of this clonotype: Germline is not matched at one junction end, which may reflect a read error. The gene calls are TRBV20-1 and TRBJ2-1; 9 bases match TRBD2. CDR3 length equals 12 residues. Looked up from germline, CDR1 is DFQATT and CDR2 is SNEGSKA (reference sequence). DNA of the CDR3: TGCAGTGCTAGAGATCCGGCTAGCGGGACCCTCTTC. This gives the protein CSARDPASGTLF.

This clonotype showed up just a few times. The V gene is TRBV20-1, the J gene TRBJ1-1; the D is unclear. This CDR3 is 13 amino acids long. V dropped 3 bases and J dropped 0 bases, with 8 bases sitting between them. Germline V lookup: CDR1 DFQATT, CDR2 SNEGSKA (reference sequence). DNA of the CDR3: TGCAGTGCTAGCCAGGCTATGAACACTGAAGCTTTCTTT. Translating gives CSASQAMNTEAFF.

This clonotype has only a few counts. The genes are TRBV19 and TRBJ1-1, with D possibly matching TRBD1 (6 bases). CDR1 is LNHDA, CDR2 SQIVND, per germline (reference sequence). Trimming removed 3 bases from V and 4 bases from J, with 12 bases in between. CDR3 length: 14 amino acids. The CDR3: CASSIHGGVTEAFF. In DNA form, the CDR3 reads TGTGCCAGTAGTATTCACGGGGGCGTCACTGAAGCTTTCTTT.

This rearrangement joins TRBV4-2 to TRBJ1-4; D uncertain. CDR3 length: 19 amino acids. Germline values: CDR1 LGHNA, CDR2 YNFKEQ. V lost 1 base and J 1 base, leaving 19 bases between the germline ends. The CDR3 protein is CASSQVWAGLGGTNEKLFF. In nucleotides, the CDR3 is TGTGCCAGCAGCCAAGTGTGGGCAGGACTAGGTGGAACTAATGAAAAACTGTTTTTT.

The gene calls are TRBV7-9 and TRBJ1-5, with 10 nucleotides matching TRBD1. There are 17 residues in the CDR3. V lost 5 bases and J lost 0; bases outside the gene matches: 7. Germline CDR1 and CDR2: SEHNR and FQNEAQ (reference sequence). CDR3 protein: CASSLGTGEVSNQPQHF. For the CDR3, the DNA is TGTGCCAGCAGCCTCGGGACAGGGGAGGTTAGCAATCAGCCCCAGCATTTT.

The CDR3: CASSPPERDGGYTF. The CDR3 DNA follows: TGTGCCAGCTCACCACCGGAAAGGGATGGCGGCTACACCTTC. The chain combines TRBV18 with TRBJ1-2; D gene ambiguous. This CDR3 spans 14 amino acids. Trimming stripped 0 bases from V and 8 bases from J, with 13 bases between. Germline values: CDR1 KGHSH, CDR2 LQKENI. Together with reference TRBV18 and TRBJ1-2, the CDR3 gives the full variable domain: NAGVMQNPRHLVRRRGQEARLRCSPMKGHSHVYWYRQLPEEGLKFMVYLQKENIIDESGMPKERFSAEFPKEGPSILRIQQVVRGDSAAYFCASSPPERDGGYTFGSGTRLTVV.

This clonotype is labeled as medium-sized. The chain is built from TRBV18 and TRBJ1-1, with a possible D match to TRBD1 (6 bases). V lost 3 bases, J lost 1 base, and 9 bases lay in between. The CDR3 length is 14 residues. Germline loops: CDR1 KGHSH, CDR2 LQKENI. The CDR3 sequence: CASSPDRTNTEAFF. DNA of the CDR3: TGTGCCAGCTCACCGGACAGAACGAACACTGAAGCTTTCTTT.

The chain combines TRBV2 with TRBJ1-1, with TRBD1 matching over 7 bases. Trimming at V came to 2 bases and at J to 11 bases, leaving 14 bases not matched to a gene. This CDR3 spans 15 amino acids. Germline V gene sequence: CDR1 SNHLY, CDR2 FYNNEI. In DNA form, the CDR3 reads TGTGCCAGCAGTGAACCTCAACTACAGGGGCTTAGGGCTTTCTTT. Protein product: CASSEPQLQGLRAFF.

The V gene is TRBV6-1, the J gene TRBJ2-5; D gene ambiguous. The V gene's germline CDR1 is MNHNS and CDR2 SASEGT. Between the trimmed V and J ends, which lost 5 bases and 2 bases, there was a span of 12 bases. The CDR3 has 14 amino acids. The CDR3 here is CASSTQVGQETQYF. CDR3 in DNA: TGTGCCAGCAGTACTCAGGTGGGTCAAGAGACCCAGTACTTC.